Each of the 4 T cell receptor beta chains below was sequenced from the same sample in a study of control samples from healthy donors and cancer patients. Clones were sequenced by immunoSEQ multiplex PCR, and TCRdb holds only the in-frame ones, with some missing. The table shows some 150,000 clones, with around 95% occurring only once. Sequencing was carried out using blood. Source of these receptors: a woman in her sixties in good health.

The chain links TRBV6-5 to TRBJ2-7; the match to TRBD1 covers 7 bases. There are 13 residues in the CDR3. Germline-derived CDR1 and CDR2 are MNHEY and SVGAGI. With 6 bases clipped from V and 5 bases from J, the junction kept 7 bases outside the gene matches. CDR3 residues: CASSGDRAHEQYF. In DNA, the CDR3 is TGTGCCAGCAGCGGTGACAGGGCCCACGAGCAGTACTTC.

V and J are TRBV30 and TRBJ2-3; D gene uncertain. CDR1 is GTSNPN, CDR2 SVGIG, per germline (reference sequence). CDR3 size: 12 residues. V was pared by 0 bases and J by 5 bases, with 6 bases between. The CDR3 DNA is TGTGCCTGGAGTGTACGAATAGATACGCAGTATTTT. Amino acids: CAWSVRIDTQYF.

V gene TRBV27 combines with J gene TRBJ1-4; 7 bases agree with TRBD1. The CDR3 extends over 13 amino acids. V trimming: 2 bases; J trimming: 8 bases; junction bases outside the gene matches: 2. The germline V gene encodes CDR1 MNHEY and CDR2 SMNVEV (reference sequence). The CDR3 sequence is CASSLNRGEKLFF. The CDR3 coding sequence is TGTGCCAGCAGTTTAAACAGGGGAGAAAAACTGTTTTTT.

This clone was counted a single time. The gene calls are TRBV7-6 and TRBJ2-7; the match to TRBD1 covers 9 bases. The length of the CDR3 is 15 residues. With 2 bases clipped from V and 5 bases from J, the junction kept 7 bases outside the gene matches. Germline assignment: CDR1 SGHVS and CDR2 FNYEAQ. As DNA, the CDR3 is TGTGCCAGCAGCTTACTACTCGGGACAGGGCACGAGCAGTACTTC. This sequence encodes CASSLLLGTGHEQYF.